One sample yielded the 23 T cell receptor beta chains listed below, sequenced in a study of blood T cell repertoires in COVID-19. The data were produced by immunoSEQ multiplex PCR, yet TCRdb's version contains in-frame clones alone and is incomplete. Among 150,000 or so clones listed, less than 95% were seen once. Material: peripheral blood. These receptors originate from a man aged 50-60 years with acute or convalescent COVID-19.

J is TRBJ2-7 and V is TRBV7-2, with a tentative D call TRBD1 (6 bases). This CDR3 spans 15 amino acids. The V gene lost 1 base and the J gene lost 7 bases, with 17 bases spanning the gap. From germline, CDR1 is SGHTA and CDR2 FQGNSA. The CDR3 nucleotides are TGTGCCAGCAGCTTAGGAGGGGGAGAAACGGAGGAGCAGTACTTC. Its protein product is CASSLGGGETEEQYF.

As DNA, the CDR3 is TGTGCCAGTAGTATAATGCGGACAGGGGCCAATGAGCAGTTCTTC. As protein: CASSIMRTGANEQFF. V usage is TRBV19 and J usage is TRBJ2-1; 9 bases are shared with TRBD1. Germline values: CDR1 LNHDA, CDR2 SQIVND (reference sequence). V lost 2 bases, J lost 6 bases, and 5 bases stayed unmatched. The CDR3 is 15 amino acids.

The chain employs TRBV2 and TRBJ1-6, with 7 bases fitting TRBD1. The CDR3 sequence is 13 residues long. V lost 4 bases to trimming and J lost 8 bases; unmatched junction nucleotides: 2. The germline V gene encodes CDR1 SNHLY and CDR2 FYNNEI. In DNA form, the CDR3 reads TGTGCCAGCAGTGGGCAGGGGGATTCACCCCTCCACTTT. Residues: CASSGQGDSPLHF.

This rearrangement joins TRBV7-9 to TRBJ1-1; D uncertain. The germline V and J ends were trimmed by 5 bases and 1 base, with 14 bases remaining between them. CDR3 length equals 15 residues. Germline CDR1 and CDR2: SEHNR and FQNEAQ (reference sequence). CDR3 bases: TGTGCCAGCAGCCCCCGAGGTAGCCAGAACACTGAAGCTTTCTTT. The encoded protein is CASSPRGSQNTEAFF.

The rearrangement uses TRBV6-2 or TRBV6-3 and TRBJ1-5, with D uncertain. The length of the CDR3 is 15 residues. Looked up from germline, CDR1 is MNHEY and CDR2 is SVGEGT. V lost 6 bases and J lost 5, with 17 bases in between. Written as DNA, the CDR3 is TGTGCCAGCAGCCCGGGGAGGCTGGACCATCAGCCCCAGCATTTT. It is translated as CASSPGRLDHQPQHF.

The chain combines TRBV10-3 with TRBJ2-2; D is possibly TRBD2 (5 bases). This CDR3 has 15 residues. Trimming stripped 0 bases from V and 2 bases from J, with 7 bases between. Germline lookup yields CDR1 ENHRY and CDR2 SYGVKD. CDR3 region: CAISESRANTGELFF. DNA for the CDR3: TGTGCCATCAGTGAGTCGAGGGCAAACACCGGGGAGCTGTTTTTT.

A few counts support this clone. This chain links TRBV28 with TRBJ1-3; 8 nucleotides match TRBD1. Per the germline V gene, CDR1 is MDHEN and CDR2 is SYDVKM. Germline trimming cut 4 bases from V and 4 bases from J; bases unmatched to any gene: 12. The CDR3 has 17 residues. The CDR3 loop reads CASSSRGVRGHGNTIYF. CDR3 nucleotides: TGTGCCAGCAGTTCCCGGGGGGTCAGGGGGCACGGAAACACCATATATTTT.

The chain carries TRBV9 and TRBJ1-1; TRBD1 agrees at 9 bases. Trimming took 3 bases from V and 1 from J; bases not matched to a gene: 4. The CDR3 extends over 15 amino acids. Germline assignment: CDR1 SGDLS and CDR2 YYNGEE. CDR3 amino acids: CASSALGQGNTEAFF. The CDR3, as DNA: TGTGCCAGCAGCGCGTTGGGACAGGGGAACACTGAAGCTTTCTTT.

The chain carries TRBV7-6 and TRBJ2-5; tentatively, D is TRBD1 (6 bases). The CDR3 is 13 amino acids. V lost 1 base, J lost 5 bases, and 8 bases lay in between. Germline-derived CDR1 and CDR2 are SGHVS and FNYEAQ. The CDR3 protein is CASSLGGQETQYF. The CDR3 coding sequence is TGTGCCAGCAGCTTAGGGGGGCAGGAGACCCAGTACTTC.

This chain's CDR3 is CASSDRVEGNEQFF. The CDR3, as DNA: TGTGCCAGCAGTGACAGGGTCGAAGGGAATGAGCAGTTCTTC. The V call is TRBV6-2 or TRBV6-3, the J call TRBJ2-1, with TRBD1 identical over 7 bases. Germline lookup yields CDR1 MNHEY and CDR2 SVGEGT. This CDR3 is 14 amino acids long. J was trimmed by 7 bases and V by 5 bases; bases with no gene match: 8.

As to this clone: Other DNA sequences in the sample encode the same CDR3. The chain has TRBV6-2 or TRBV6-3 and TRBJ1-1; D call uncertain. V lost 3 bases, J lost 2 bases, and 4 bases lay in between. CDR1 and CDR2 (germline): MNHEY, SVGEGT. CDR3 length: 12 residues. CDR3 in amino acids: CASSYRNTEAFF. In nucleotides, the CDR3 is TGTGCCAGCAGTTATAGAAACACTGAAGCTTTCTTT.

The chain employs TRBV27 and TRBJ2-7, with 12 bases identical to TRBD1. This CDR3 has 15 residues. V was pared by 7 bases and J by 2 bases, with 6 bases of the junction left unmatched. In germline, CDR1 is MNHEY, CDR2 SMNVEV (reference sequence). CDR3 in amino acids: CASTGTGGAAYEQYF. CDR3 DNA: TGTGCCAGCACGGGGACAGGGGGCGCAGCCTACGAGCAGTACTTC.

The chain has TRBV11-2 and TRBJ1-3; D gene uncertain. The CDR3 extends over 13 amino acids. Trimming cost V 0 bases and J 4 bases, with 4 bases left between them. CDR1 is SGHAT and CDR2 is FQNNGV in the germline V gene. CDR3 region: CASSLDQGNTIYF. The CDR3 DNA reads as TGTGCCAGCAGCTTAGATCAGGGAAACACCATATATTTT.

The chain links TRBV7-2 to TRBJ2-7; tentatively, D is TRBD1 (6 bases). This CDR3 spans 15 amino acids. V gave up 1 base and J gave up 0 bases, with 10 bases separating them. Looked up from germline, CDR1 is SGHTA and CDR2 is FQGNSA. The CDR3 spells CASSLDGQSSYEQYF. The CDR3 DNA reads TGTGCCAGCAGCTTAGATGGACAGAGCTCCTACGAGCAGTACTTC.

This clone was recorded a few times. J is TRBJ1-6 and V is TRBV2; D unclear. V lost 6 bases and J 0 bases, leaving 9 bases between the germline ends. The CDR3 consists of 15 residues. Germline assignment: CDR1 SNHLY and CDR2 FYNNEI. The CDR3 DNA reads as TGTGCCAGCAGGAATACTGGCTCCTATAATTCACCCCTCCACTTT. Residues: CASRNTGSYNSPLHF.

The chain uses TRBV15 and TRBJ1-2, with D possibly matching TRBD1 (5 bases). Germline V gene sequence: CDR1 LNHNV, CDR2 YYDKDF (reference sequence). The length of the CDR3 is 15 residues. Trimming removed 6 bases from V and 3 bases from J, with 17 bases in between. The CDR3 bases are TGTGCCACCAGAAAAAACCTAGGGGCTGACTATGGCTACACCTTC. Protein sequence: CATRKNLGADYGYTF.

V usage is TRBV15 and J usage is TRBJ2-4, with a tentative D call TRBD2 (6 bases). This CDR3 spans 15 amino acids. In germline, CDR1 is LNHNV, CDR2 YYDKDF (reference sequence). V was clipped by 5 bases and J by 7 bases, with 18 bases between them. DNA for the CDR3: TGTGCCACCAGCCCTCCCGGGGGTCTTTCGAACATTCAGTACTTC. Translated: CATSPPGGLSNIQYF. Supplemented by reference TRBV15 and TRBJ2-4, the full variable domain reads DAMVIQNPRYQVTQFGKPVTLSCSQTLNHNVMYWYQQKSSQAPKLLFHYYDKDFNNEADTPDNFQSRRPNTSFCFLDIRSPGLGDTAMYLCATSPPGGLSNIQYFGAGTRLSVL.

This chain joins TRBV7-2 and TRBJ1-1; 8 positions agree with TRBD1. This CDR3 region has 15 residues. Germline-derived CDR1 and CDR2 are SGHTA and FQGNSA. With V trimmed by 5 bases and J by 6 bases, 11 bases remained unmatched. Here the CDR3 DNA reads TGTGCCAGCAGCCCGCGGACAGGGTATGGGGCTGAAGCTTTCTTT. Translating gives CASSPRTGYGAEAFF.

The V gene is TRBV27, the J gene TRBJ2-5, with TRBD1 as a possible D gene (5 bases). CDR3 size: 18 residues. Trimming took off 0 bases at V and 1 base at J, with 18 bases between the two ends. In germline, CDR1 is MNHEY, CDR2 SMNVEV (reference sequence). The CDR3: CASSLSGRIWGPQETQYF. CDR3 nucleotide sequence: TGTGCCAGCAGTTTATCGGGGCGAATATGGGGTCCCCAAGAGACCCAGTACTTC.

The CDR3 DNA reads as TGTGCCAGCAGCTTAAATGGGGGCAACACTGAAGCTTTCTTT. Translated: CASSLNGGNTEAFF. This chain joins TRBV11-2 and TRBJ1-1; tentatively, D is TRBD1 (6 bases). Germline values: CDR1 SGHAT, CDR2 FQNNGV. The CDR3 sequence is 14 residues long. Deletions cut 2 bases from V and 2 bases from J, with 9 bases between.

This chain links TRBV3-1 (or the pseudogene TRBV3-2) with TRBJ2-7; TRBD1 matches 9 bases. Losses at the gene ends were 3 bases for V and 3 bases for J; bases not matched to a gene: 12. The CDR3 spans 17 residues. CDR1 and CDR2 (germline): LGHDT, YNNKEL (reference sequence). The CDR3 DNA sequence: TGTGCCAGCAGCCACCCCGTGAGGACAGGGGTTGTCTACGAGCAGTACTTC. Its translation: CASSHPVRTGVVYEQYF.

The chain links TRBV3-1 (or the pseudogene TRBV3-2) to TRBJ1-4; D may be TRBD1 (6 bases). Germline V CDR1 and CDR2: LGHDT, YNNKEL (reference sequence). V shed 6 bases and J shed 0 bases, with 8 bases lying between them. The CDR3 has 14 residues. The CDR3 DNA sequence: TGTGCCAGCAGTTCAGGGGCAACTAATGAAAAACTGTTTTTT. Protein product: CASSSGATNEKLFF.

The table lists this clone with a count of one. The gene calls are TRBV6-2 or TRBV6-3 and TRBJ2-3; D is ambiguous. The V end was cut by 1 base, the J end by 6 bases, with 8 bases between. CDR1 MNHEY and CDR2 SVGEGT come from the germline V gene. The CDR3 has 13 amino acids. The CDR3 loop is CASSYLLVDTQYF. As DNA, the CDR3 is TGTGCCAGCAGTTACTTACTCGTGGATACGCAGTATTTT.